The clone carrying this TCR beta chain was detected a few times. Its target is unknown. The sample is drawn from a study of cytomegalovirus exposure and HLA in healthy donors. Regarding the study as a whole: The likely explanation for a cluster of highly shared sequence variants was sequencing artifact.

V was clipped by 3 bases and J by 1 base; unmatched bases: 5. Germline V gives CDR1 SGHNT, CDR2 YYREEE (reference sequence). CDR3 length equals 15 residues. Use of 60 Vbeta and 13 Jbeta primers characterized the PCR. Profiling relied on immunoSEQ multiplex PCR, and the TCRdb table lists in-frame clones only, not all of them. Here the sample spans fewer than 250,000 clones, approximately 82% being singletons. This chain uses TRBV5-4 with TRBJ1-1, with TRBD1 identical over 8 bases. This TCR came from a man younger than 30 in good health and CMV-seronegative. Sequencing used PBMCs. As DNA, the CDR3 is TGTGCCAGCAGCTACCGGACAGGGCCGAACACTGAAGCTTTCTTT. It specifies CASSYRTGPNTEAFF.